These 15 T cell receptor beta chains originate from one sample sequenced in a study of CD8 T cells in ankylosing spondylitis. General study findings and limits: What appeared characteristic of ankylosing spondylitis blood was a TCR beta motif of eight highly homologous variants.

Their target antigens are unknown. TCRdb re-called the 5' RACE reads through MiXCR, storing one row per CDR3 protein. The sample consists of about 220,000 distinct CDR3 sequences, 15% to 20% of them appearing once. The specimen was blood, either unsorted or a sorted T cell fraction (not recorded which). Every receptor here comes from a male donor with ankylosing spondylitis.

Only a few counts were recorded for this clonotype. The gene calls are TRBV15 and TRBJ2-7, with D possibly being TRBD1 (5 bases). CDR3 length equals 16 residues. V dropped 0 bases and J dropped 0 bases, with 12 bases sitting between them. Germline V lookup: CDR1 LNHNV, CDR2 YYDKDF (reference sequence). The CDR3 region has the DNA TGTGCCACCAGCAGAGAGAAGGGGCAGGTCTCCTACGAGCAGTACTTC. This gives the protein CATSREKGQVSYEQYF.

The genes are TRBV9 and TRBJ2-1; 8 nucleotides align to TRBD1. This CDR3 has 14 amino acids. Germline V CDR1 and CDR2: SGDLS, YYNGEE. With V trimmed by 4 bases and J by 7 bases, 7 bases remained unmatched. In DNA form, the CDR3 reads TGTGCCAGCAGCTTCGGGACAGGTAGAAATGAGCAGTTCTTC. Translating it yields CASSFGTGRNEQFF.

This clonotype was found a few times. The CDR3 DNA follows: TGTGCCAGCAGTTTTTCGGAGACACTTAACGGGGATCAGCCCCAGCATTTT. Translating gives CASSFSETLNGDQPQHF. V gene TRBV12-3 or TRBV12-4 combines with J gene TRBJ1-5; no clear D gene. Trimming removed 3 bases from V and 5 bases from J, with 20 bases in between. The CDR3 runs to 17 residues.

This clonotype was seen repeatedly, ten times or more. The V gene is TRBV2, the J gene TRBJ2-1; TRBD2 aligns across 10 bases. The length of the CDR3 is 19 residues. Germline lookup yields CDR1 SNHLY and CDR2 FYNNEI. J gave up 8 bases and V 0 bases, and 16 bases lay outside the gene matches. This chain's CDR3 is CASSEAPPYTSGASDEQFF. CDR3 DNA: TGTGCCAGCAGTGAAGCCCCACCTTACACTAGCGGGGCGTCAGATGAGCAGTTCTTC. Using reference TRBV2 and TRBJ2-1 for the parts outside the CDR3, the full variable domain is EPEVTQTPSHQVTQMGQEVILRCVPISNHLYFYWYRQILGQKVEFLVSFYNNEISEKSEIFDDQFSVERPDGSNFTLKIRSTKLEDSAMYFCASSEAPPYTSGASDEQFFGPGTRLTVL.

Written as DNA, the CDR3 is TGTGCCAGTAGTGCTAGCGGGGTGAACTACGAGCAGTACTTC. Encoded protein: CASSASGVNYEQYF. The chain is built from TRBV19 and TRBJ2-7; 9 bases fit TRBD2. Trimming took 5 bases from V and 3 from J; bases not matched to a gene: 5. The CDR3 runs 14 residues. The germline CDR1 and CDR2 sequences are LNHDA and SQIVND (reference sequence).

The chain combines TRBV6-5 with TRBJ1-2; D unclear. V lost 0 bases, J lost 6 bases, and 17 bases lay in between. Looked up from germline, CDR1 is MNHEY and CDR2 is SVGAGI. This CDR3 has 16 residues. CDR3: CASSYSLTGVGDGYTF. Here the CDR3 DNA reads TGTGCCAGCAGTTACTCGTTGACCGGTGTTGGCGATGGCTACACCTTC.

This clonotype appeared a few times. CDR3 in amino acids: CASSLHPDRGLAEAFF. The CDR3 region has the DNA TGTGCCAGCAGCCTCCACCCCGACAGGGGCCTCGCTGAAGCTTTCTTT. The V call is TRBV7-3, the J call TRBJ1-1; the match to TRBD1 covers 8 bases. J lost 6 bases, V lost 5 bases, and 14 bases had no gene match. Germline values: CDR1 SGHTA, CDR2 FQGTGA. The CDR3 has 16 residues.

A few counts support this clonotype. V and J are TRBV20-1 and TRBJ2-3; D is undetermined. V lost 5 bases and J lost 3, with 9 bases in between. The CDR3 spans 12 residues. Germline assignment: CDR1 DFQATT and CDR2 SNEGSKA (reference sequence). The CDR3 reads CSASPVTDTQYF. As DNA, the CDR3 is TGCAGTGCTTCTCCCGTAACAGATACGCAGTATTTT.

V usage is TRBV5-1 and J usage is TRBJ2-1, with 8 bases fitting TRBD2. CDR3 length equals 18 residues. The germline CDR1 and CDR2 sequences are SGHRS and YFSETQ. V was pared by 4 bases and J by 0 bases, with 12 bases of the junction left unmatched. The DNA of the CDR3 is TGCGCCAGCAGCCACACCGGACTAGCCGAGAGCTCCTACAATGAGCAGTTCTTC. It is translated as CASSHTGLAESSYNEQFF.

This chain uses TRBV3-1 with TRBJ1-1; the D gene is possibly TRBD1 (5 bases). The ends were cut back, 6 bases at V and 3 bases at J, with 20 bases in the middle. There are 16 residues in the CDR3. Looked up from germline, CDR1 is LGHDT and CDR2 is YNNKEL (reference sequence). The DNA for the CDR3 is TGTGCCAGCAGACCCCGACCGGGGGGGGAGCACACTGAAGCTTTCTTT. Amino acid sequence: CASRPRPGGEHTEAFF.

This chain connects TRBV9 to TRBJ2-2; D perhaps matches TRBD2 (6 bases). The CDR3 consists of 15 residues. V lost 0 bases, J lost 6 bases, and 12 bases lay in between. Germline V gene lookup returns CDR1 SGDLS and CDR2 YYNGEE. CDR3 in DNA: TGTGCCAGCAGCGTAGGGACATGGGGGGCCGGGGAGCTGTTTTTT. This sequence encodes CASSVGTWGAGELFF.

This clonotype was seen a handful of times. The chain couples TRBV13 to TRBJ2-7; possible D gene TRBD2, 6 bases. The CDR3 totals 14 residues. The V end lost 5 bases, the J end lost 3 bases, and 14 bases lay between the germline ends. Germline CDR1 PRHDT, CDR2 FYEKMQ (reference sequence). The CDR3 is CASSLPGLHYEQYF. For the CDR3, the DNA is TGTGCCAGCAGCCTTCCGGGACTTCACTACGAGCAGTACTTC.

The V gene is TRBV9, the J gene TRBJ2-1; maybe TRBD2 (6 bases). Trimming removed 5 bases from V and 8 bases from J, with 20 bases in between. The germline V gene has CDR1 SGDLS and CDR2 YYNGEE. The CDR3 length is 15 residues. The CDR3 region has the DNA TGTGCCAGCAGTGGCGGGGCAGGGTTTTTCGATGAGCAGTTCTTC. This translates into CASSGGAGFFDEQFF.

The CDR3 spells CASSNPDRGLGNTIYF. The DNA of the CDR3 is TGTGCCAGCAGCAACCCGGACAGGGGGCTTGGAAACACCATATATTTT. The chain employs TRBV3-1 and TRBJ1-3, with 11 bases that match TRBD1. CDR3 size: 16 residues. Trimming took 5 bases from V and 3 from J; bases not matched to a gene: 6. Germline lookup yields CDR1 LGHDT and CDR2 YNNKEL (reference sequence). The full variable domain, completed using reference TRBV3-1 and TRBJ1-3, is DTAVSQTPKYLVTQMGNDKSIKCEQNLGHDTMYWYKQDSKKFLKIMFSYNNKELIINETVPNRFSPKSPDKAHLNLHINSLELGDSAVYFCASSNPDRGLGNTIYFGEGSWLTVV.

The V call is TRBV4-1, the J call TRBJ1-1, with 8 nucleotides matching TRBD1. V lost 4 bases, J lost 3 bases, and 7 bases stayed unmatched. The CDR3 totals 15 residues. Germline CDR1 MGHRA, CDR2 YSYEKL. CDR3 sequence: CASSPRQGWDTEAFF. CDR3 in DNA: TGCGCCAGCAGCCCTCGACAGGGGTGGGACACTGAAGCTTTCTTT.